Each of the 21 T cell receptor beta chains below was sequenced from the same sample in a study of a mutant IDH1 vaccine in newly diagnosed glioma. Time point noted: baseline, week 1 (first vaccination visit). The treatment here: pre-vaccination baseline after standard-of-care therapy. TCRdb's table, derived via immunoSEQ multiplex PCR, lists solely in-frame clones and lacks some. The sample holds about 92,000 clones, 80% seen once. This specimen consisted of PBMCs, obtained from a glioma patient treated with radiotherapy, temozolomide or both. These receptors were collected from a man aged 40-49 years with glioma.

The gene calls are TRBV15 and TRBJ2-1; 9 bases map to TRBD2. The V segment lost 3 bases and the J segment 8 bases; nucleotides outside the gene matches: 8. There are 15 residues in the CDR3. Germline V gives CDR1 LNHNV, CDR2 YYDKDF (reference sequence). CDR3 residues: CATSSLSGSLDEQFF. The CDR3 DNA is TGTGCCACCAGCAGCCTTAGCGGGAGTTTGGATGAGCAGTTCTTC.

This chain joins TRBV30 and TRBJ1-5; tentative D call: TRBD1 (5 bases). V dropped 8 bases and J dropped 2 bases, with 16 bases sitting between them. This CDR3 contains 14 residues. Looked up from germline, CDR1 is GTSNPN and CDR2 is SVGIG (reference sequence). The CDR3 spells CAGSGKRGNQPQHF. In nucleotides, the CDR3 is TGTGCCGGATCAGGGAAGCGGGGCAATCAGCCCCAGCATTTT.

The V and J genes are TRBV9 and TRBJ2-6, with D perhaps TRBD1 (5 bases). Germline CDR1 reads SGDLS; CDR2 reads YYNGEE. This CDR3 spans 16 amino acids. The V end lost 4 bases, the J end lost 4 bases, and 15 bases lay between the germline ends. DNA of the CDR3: TGTGCCAGCAGCCGAATATCAGGGTTGGGGGCCAACGTCCTGACTTTC. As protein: CASSRISGLGANVLTF.

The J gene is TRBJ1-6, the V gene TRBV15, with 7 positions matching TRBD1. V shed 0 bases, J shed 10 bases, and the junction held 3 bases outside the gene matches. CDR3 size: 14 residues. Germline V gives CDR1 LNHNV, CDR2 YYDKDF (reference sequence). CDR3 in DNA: TGTGCCACCAGCAGAGAACAGGGGAGCTCACCCCTCCACTTT. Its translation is CATSREQGSSPLHF.

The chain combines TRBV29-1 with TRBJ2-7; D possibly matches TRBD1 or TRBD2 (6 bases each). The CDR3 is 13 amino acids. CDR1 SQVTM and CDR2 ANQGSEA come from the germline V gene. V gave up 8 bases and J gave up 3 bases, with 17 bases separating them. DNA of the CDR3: TGCAGCATCTTGGGGGGCAAGGACTACGAGCAGTACTTC. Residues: CSILGGKDYEQYF.

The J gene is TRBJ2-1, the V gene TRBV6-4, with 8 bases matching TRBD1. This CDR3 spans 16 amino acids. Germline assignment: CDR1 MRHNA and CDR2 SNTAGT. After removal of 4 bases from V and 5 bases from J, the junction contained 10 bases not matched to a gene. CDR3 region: CASSGPPGGDNNEQFF. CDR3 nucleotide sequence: TGTGCCAGCAGTGGCCCCCCAGGGGGCGACAACAATGAGCAGTTCTTC.

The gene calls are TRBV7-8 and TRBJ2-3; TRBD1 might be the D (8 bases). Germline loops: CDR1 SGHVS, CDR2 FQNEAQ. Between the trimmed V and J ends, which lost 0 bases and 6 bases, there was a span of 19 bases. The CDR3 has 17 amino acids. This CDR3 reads CASSLAGGTGYGDTQYF. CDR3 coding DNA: TGTGCCAGCAGCTTAGCGGGAGGGACAGGCTACGGGGATACGCAGTATTTT.

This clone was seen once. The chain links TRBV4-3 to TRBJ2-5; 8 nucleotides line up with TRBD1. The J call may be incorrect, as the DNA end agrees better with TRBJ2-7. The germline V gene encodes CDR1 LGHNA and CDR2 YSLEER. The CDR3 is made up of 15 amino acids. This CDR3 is CASSQDGGTGNEQYF. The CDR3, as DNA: TGCGCCAGCAGCCAAGATGGAGGGACAGGCAACGAGCAGTACTTC.

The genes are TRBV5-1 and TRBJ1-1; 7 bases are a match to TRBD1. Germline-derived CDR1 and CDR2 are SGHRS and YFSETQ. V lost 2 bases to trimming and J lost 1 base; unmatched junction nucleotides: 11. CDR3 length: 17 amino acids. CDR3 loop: CASSLGGPGSGNTEAFF. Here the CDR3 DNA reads TGCGCCAGCAGCTTAGGGGGCCCCGGGTCGGGGAACACTGAAGCTTTCTTT.

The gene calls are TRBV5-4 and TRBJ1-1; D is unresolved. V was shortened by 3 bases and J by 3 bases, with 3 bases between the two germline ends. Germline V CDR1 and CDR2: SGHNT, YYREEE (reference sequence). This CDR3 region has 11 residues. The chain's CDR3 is CASSSDTEAFF. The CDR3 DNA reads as TGTGCCAGCAGCTCGGACACTGAAGCTTTCTTT.

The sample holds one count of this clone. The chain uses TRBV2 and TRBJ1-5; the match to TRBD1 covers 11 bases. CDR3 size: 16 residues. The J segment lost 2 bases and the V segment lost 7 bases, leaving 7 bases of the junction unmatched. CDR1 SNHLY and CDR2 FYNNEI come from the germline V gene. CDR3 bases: TGTGCCAGCACTCCGGACAGGGGGCGCGGCAATCAGCCCCAGCATTTT. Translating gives CASTPDRGRGNQPQHF.

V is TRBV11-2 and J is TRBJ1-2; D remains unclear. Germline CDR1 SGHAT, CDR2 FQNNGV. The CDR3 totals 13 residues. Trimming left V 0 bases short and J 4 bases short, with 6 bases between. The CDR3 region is CASSLDTVYGYTF. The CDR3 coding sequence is TGTGCCAGCAGCTTAGATACAGTCTATGGCTACACCTTC.

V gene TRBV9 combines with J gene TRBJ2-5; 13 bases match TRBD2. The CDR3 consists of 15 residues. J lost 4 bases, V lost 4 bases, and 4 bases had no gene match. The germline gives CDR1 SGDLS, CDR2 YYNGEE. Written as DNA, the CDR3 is TGTGCCAGCAGCCCCCGACTAGCGGGGGGAGAGACCCAGTACTTC. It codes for CASSPRLAGGETQYF. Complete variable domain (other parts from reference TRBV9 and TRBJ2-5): DSGVTQTPKHLITATGQRVTLRCSPRSGDLSVYWYQQSLDQGLQFLIQYYNGEERAKGNILERFSAQQFPDLHSELNLSSLELGDSALYFCASSPRLAGGETQYFGPGTRLLVL.

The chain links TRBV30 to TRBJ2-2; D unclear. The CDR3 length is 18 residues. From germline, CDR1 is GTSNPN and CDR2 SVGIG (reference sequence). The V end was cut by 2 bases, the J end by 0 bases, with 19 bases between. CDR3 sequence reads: CAWSRPGLPAPNTGELFF. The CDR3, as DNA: TGTGCCTGGAGTCGTCCGGGTCTCCCTGCCCCGAACACCGGGGAGCTGTTTTTT.

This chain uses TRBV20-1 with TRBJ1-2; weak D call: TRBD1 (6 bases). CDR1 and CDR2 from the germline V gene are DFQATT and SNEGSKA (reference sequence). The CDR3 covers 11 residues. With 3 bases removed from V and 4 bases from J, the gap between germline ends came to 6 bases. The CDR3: CSARDSYGYTF. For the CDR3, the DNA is TGCAGTGCTAGGGACAGCTATGGCTACACCTTC.

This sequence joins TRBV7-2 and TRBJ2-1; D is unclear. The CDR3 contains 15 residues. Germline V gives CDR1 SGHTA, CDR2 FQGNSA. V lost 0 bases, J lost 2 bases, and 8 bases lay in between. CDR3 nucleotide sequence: TGTGCCAGCAGCTTAGCCCCGAGCGCCTACAATGAGCAGTTCTTC. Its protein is CASSLAPSAYNEQFF.

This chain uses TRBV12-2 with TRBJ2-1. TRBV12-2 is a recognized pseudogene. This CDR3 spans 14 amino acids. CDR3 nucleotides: TGTGCAAGTCGCTTAGCGGACCCTTACAATGAGCAGTTCTTC. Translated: CASRLADPYNEQFF.

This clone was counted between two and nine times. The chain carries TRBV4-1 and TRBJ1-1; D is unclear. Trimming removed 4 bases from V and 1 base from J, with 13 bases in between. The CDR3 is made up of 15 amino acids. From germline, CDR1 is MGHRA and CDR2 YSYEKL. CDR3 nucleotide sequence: TGCGCCAGCAGCCCTCGGGCCTGGGCGAACACTGAAGCTTTCTTT. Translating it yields CASSPRAWANTEAFF.

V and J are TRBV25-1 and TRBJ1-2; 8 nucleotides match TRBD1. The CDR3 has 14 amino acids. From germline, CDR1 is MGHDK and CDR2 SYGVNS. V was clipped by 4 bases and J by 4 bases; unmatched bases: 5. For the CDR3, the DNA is TGTGCCAGCAGTGTAGGACAGGGCCTCTATGGCTACACCTTC. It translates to CASSVGQGLYGYTF.

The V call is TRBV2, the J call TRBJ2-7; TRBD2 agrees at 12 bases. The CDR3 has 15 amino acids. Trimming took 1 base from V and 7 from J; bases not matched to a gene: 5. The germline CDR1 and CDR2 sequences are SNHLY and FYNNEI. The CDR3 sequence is CASSEGGLAGSEQYF. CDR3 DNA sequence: TGTGCCAGCAGTGAAGGCGGACTAGCGGGATCTGAGCAGTACTTC.

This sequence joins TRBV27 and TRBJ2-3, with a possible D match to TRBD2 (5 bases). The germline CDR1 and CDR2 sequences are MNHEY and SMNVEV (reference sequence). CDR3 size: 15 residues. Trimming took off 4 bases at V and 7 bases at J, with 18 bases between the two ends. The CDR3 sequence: CASSSPVLAGNTQYF. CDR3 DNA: TGTGCCAGCAGTTCCCCCGTCCTAGCTGGGAATACGCAGTATTTT.